This TCR beta chain is drawn from a study of T cells in Graves' hyperthyroidism and ophthalmopathy (dated by TCRdb to the late 2010s). About the study as a whole: Peripheral blood was collected at initial diagnosis, before any treatment. To identify TCR V-J signatures that set the groups apart, the researchers used a discovery cohort of roughly 100 patients, made up of around 42 with Graves' ophthalmopathy and approximately 57 with stable Graves' hyperthyroidism. An independent validation cohort of around 19 hyperthyroidism patients and more than 15 patients who later progressed to ophthalmopathy tested prospective prediction of ophthalmopathy. The 100 or so discovery patients were randomly divided into training and test sets at a 7:3 ratio. In six Graves' hyperthyroidism patients, the study also compared T-cell repertoires from thyroid tissue with T-cell repertoires from blood. Once sampling was done, hyperthyroidism patients were given methimazole at a starting dose of 30 mg daily, whereas ophthalmopathy patients were given high-dose intravenous methylprednisolone. TCR Vbeta CDR3 sequencing of 140 or so peripheral blood samples (43 ophthalmopathy, about 74 hyperthyroidism and approximately 17 progressor patients) is reported in the paper. General study outcomes and caveats: In validation, progression to ophthalmopathy was predicted by the model with 65% to 71% sensitivity and 72% to 85% specificity, a median of roughly 6.4 months before onset. No statistical method was used to fix the sample size in advance, and group allocation was not hidden from the investigators. In cross-validation, a model built on a 13 V-J signature told ophthalmopathy apart from stable hyperthyroidism with approximately 90% sensitivity and about 81% specificity, and in testing the same model reached 80%/75%. Most expanded thyroid clonotypes (frequency above 0.001) were also found in blood, which suggests that blood repertoires may mirror thyroid immune responses.

Amplification of TCR beta CDR3 regions was carried out from RNA transcripts. The first round of RT-PCR for the TCR CDR3 was performed with the HTBI primer set and the Qiagen OneStep RT-PCR kit. Libraries were constructed in a second round of multiplex PCR, after which size selection and purification were carried out. Paired-end sequencing of the libraries was performed with 100 bp reads on an Illumina HiSeq2000. Per the original workflow: SOAPnuke was used to process the raw data, with reads discarded if the reads contained adapters or uncalled bases, had a mean Phred below 15, or lacked an exact constant-primer or identifier match. COPE v1.2.5 was used to merge high-quality paired reads, and clonotypes were defined as unique nucleotide sequences. Clonotypes were aligned to IMGT TRBV, TRBD and TRBJ reference segments using MiTCR v1.1. Analysis was restricted to V-J combinations with a frequency above 0.0001, which covered over 98% of repertoires. The TCS score was defined as the ratio of F50 (clonal expansion) to E x V (chaos), calculated using BLOSUM62-based TCRdist between CDR3 peptides within each V-J. Welch's t-statistics and random forest reduced 500 to 650 V-J features to roughly 13, which were used in a naive Bayes classifier (R e1071). The Morisita-Horn index was used to measure how similar the thyroid and blood repertoires were. Clones were called with MiXCR by TCRdb after fastp trimmed the public reads at Q25, and only in-frame beta chains were retained. Each record represents a unique CDR3 protein, reported with the most common genes and DNA among its rows. These V and J calls are TCRdb output, not the study's own analysis. The sample data list fewer than 30,000 distinct CDR3 sequences, and 45% to 50% of these were observed just once. The biggest ten clones account for under 30% of the sample.

This clonotype was counted once. Its antigen is currently not known. Base qualities are not provided; no much larger clone lies one nucleotide away. A lone read is weak support. Hyperthyroidism patients were newly diagnosed, had a disease duration of under 2 months, and were aged 18 to 65 years. Patients with uncontrolled infections, other autoimmune diseases, pregnancy or lactation were excluded. Diagnoses were based on clinical symptoms, serum thyroxine and TRAb, thyroid ultrasound and orbital computed tomography. For progressor patients, blood was drawn at the first diagnosis of hyperthyroidism, before any ophthalmopathy symptoms had appeared. PBMCs were separated from roughly 10 ml of fresh peripheral blood using Ficoll-Paque density gradient centrifugation. Progressor patients were defined as those initially diagnosed with Graves' hyperthyroidism in whom ophthalmopathy developed during follow-up. Total RNA was extracted using Trizol reagent, and RNA quality was assessed on an Agilent 2100 Bioanalyzer.

Cut back by 6 bases and 14 bases, the V and J ends lie 23 bases apart. Reading from cysteine to phenylalanine, the CDR3 counts 14 amino acids. The sequence is cut down to CDR3 DNA, 42 bases in frame from base 1. Sequences DFQATT (CDR1) and SNEGSKA (CDR2) are obtained from the germline V gene (reference sequence). Sequenced sample: blood. This TCR came from a woman in her thirties or forties with Graves' hyperthyroidism that later progressed to Graves' ophthalmopathy. The rearrangement joined TRBV20-1 to TRBJ1-6, with no D gene named confidently. The nucleotide sequence is given as TGCAGTGCCCCCGTTGGGGAGAAACCTGGAGCCCTCCACTTT. This yields the protein CSAPVGEKPGALHF.